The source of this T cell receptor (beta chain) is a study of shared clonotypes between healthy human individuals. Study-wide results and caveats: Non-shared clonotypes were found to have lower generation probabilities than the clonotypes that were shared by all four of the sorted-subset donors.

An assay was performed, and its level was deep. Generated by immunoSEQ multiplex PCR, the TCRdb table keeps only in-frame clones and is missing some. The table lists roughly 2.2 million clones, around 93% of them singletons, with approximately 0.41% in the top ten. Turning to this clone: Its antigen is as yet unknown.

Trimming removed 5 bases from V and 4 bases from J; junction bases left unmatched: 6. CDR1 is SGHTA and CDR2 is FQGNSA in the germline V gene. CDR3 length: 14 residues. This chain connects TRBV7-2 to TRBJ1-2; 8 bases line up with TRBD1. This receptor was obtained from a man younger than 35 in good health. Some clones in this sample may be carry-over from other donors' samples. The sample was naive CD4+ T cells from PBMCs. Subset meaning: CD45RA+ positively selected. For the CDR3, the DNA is TGTGCCAGCAGCCGAGGACAGGGAGGCTATGGCTACACCTTC. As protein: CASSRGQGGYGYTF.